This T cell receptor beta chain was captured in a study of blood T cells in healthy people across ages. Of note for this clonotype: What it binds is unknown.

Primed by a sample-barcoded 5' primer and a J-beta primer mix, a second PCR proceeded for 7 to 11 cycles. Each cDNA molecule carried a tag from a template-switch adaptor that contained 12 random nucleotides. TCRdb re-derived calls from the 5' RACE reads in MiXCR, one entry per CDR3 protein. The sample records just over 1 million distinct CDR3 sequences, 40% to 50% being singletons. Regarding the study as a whole: The recorded TCR beta diversity per million T cells decreased in a roughly linear manner with age.

Losses at the gene ends were 1 base for V and 5 bases for J; bases not matched to a gene: 10. Germline V lookup: CDR1 SGHAT, CDR2 FQNNGV. The CDR3 covers 16 residues. Drawing of peripheral blood yielded about 9.8 milliliters from each donor. The clonotype originates from a woman aged 60-75 years in good health. The chain links TRBV11-2 to TRBJ1-2; 7 nucleotides match TRBD1. The specimen was blood. The CDR3 reads CASSLVPRGFPYGYTF. CDR3 in DNA: TGTGCCAGCAGCTTAGTTCCCAGGGGGTTCCCTTATGGCTACACCTTC.